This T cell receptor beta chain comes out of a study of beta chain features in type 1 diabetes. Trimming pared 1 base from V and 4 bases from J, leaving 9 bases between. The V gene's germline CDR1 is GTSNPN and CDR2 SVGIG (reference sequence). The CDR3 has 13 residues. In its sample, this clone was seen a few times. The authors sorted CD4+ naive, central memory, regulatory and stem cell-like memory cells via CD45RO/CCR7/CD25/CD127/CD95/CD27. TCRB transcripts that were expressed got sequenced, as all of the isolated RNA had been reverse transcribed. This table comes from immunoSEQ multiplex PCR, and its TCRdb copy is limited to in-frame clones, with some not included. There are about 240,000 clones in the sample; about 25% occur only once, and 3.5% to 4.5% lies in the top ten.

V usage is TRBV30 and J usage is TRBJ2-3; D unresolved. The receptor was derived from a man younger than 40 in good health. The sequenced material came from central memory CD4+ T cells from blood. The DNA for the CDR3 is TGTGCCTGGAGTGGATCCTCGGCAGATACGCAGTATTTT. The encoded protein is CAWSGSSADTQYF.